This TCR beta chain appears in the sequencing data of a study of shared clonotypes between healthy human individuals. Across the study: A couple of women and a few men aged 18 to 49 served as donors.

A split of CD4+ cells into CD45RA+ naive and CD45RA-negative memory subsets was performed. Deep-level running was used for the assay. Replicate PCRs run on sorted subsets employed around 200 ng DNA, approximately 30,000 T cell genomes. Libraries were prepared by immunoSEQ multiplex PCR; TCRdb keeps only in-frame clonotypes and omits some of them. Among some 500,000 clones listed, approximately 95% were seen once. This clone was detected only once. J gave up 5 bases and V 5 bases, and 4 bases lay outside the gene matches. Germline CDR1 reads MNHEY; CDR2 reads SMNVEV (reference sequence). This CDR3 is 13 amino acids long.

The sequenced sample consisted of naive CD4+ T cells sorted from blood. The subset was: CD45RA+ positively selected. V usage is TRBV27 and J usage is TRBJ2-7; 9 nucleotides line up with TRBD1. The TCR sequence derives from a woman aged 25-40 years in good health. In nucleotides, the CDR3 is TGTGCCAGCAGTAAGGACAGGGGTGACGAGCAGTACTTC. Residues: CASSKDRGDEQYF.